This is a list of T cell receptor beta chains from one sample in a study of blood T cell repertoires in COVID-19. Assay: immunoSEQ multiplex PCR; the TCRdb copy retains only in-frame clones and omits some. Among about 230,000 clones listed, over 70% were seen once. Sequenced input: peripheral blood. These receptors were obtained from a man aged 35-49 years with acute or convalescent COVID-19. The CDR3 runs from the conserved cysteine through the conserved F or W. The order of the fields is CDR3 protein, D gene, V gene, J gene, clone size. The D gene is left open where the match is weak. Some rows have no size entry. The others give once, few or many, or a class for an expanded clone.

CASSPTPGKVAEAFF,NA,TRBV5-1,TRBJ1-1,once
CASSQQETQPQHF,NA,TRBV7-8,TRBJ1-5,NA
CASSSGQTLAKNIQYF,TRBD1,TRBV11-2,TRBJ2-4,NA
CASSTTEINEQYF,NA,TRBV19,TRBJ2-7,NA
CASSPPGTDTQYF,NA,TRBV19,TRBJ2-3,NA
CASREGASTGELFF,NA,TRBV6-6,TRBJ2-2,few
CSASGLEADTQYF,NA,TRBV20-1,TRBJ2-3,NA
CASSIRQGLSGYTF,TRBD1,TRBV6-5,TRBJ1-2,NA
CASNPTGVNEQYF,TRBD1,TRBV19,TRBJ2-7,NA
CASSLLGRGNTEAFF,NA,TRBV11-2,TRBJ1-1,few
CASSYRGGRASDEQFF,TRBD2,TRBV19,TRBJ2-1,NA
CASSQIQGETQYF,NA,TRBV3-1/TRBV3-2,TRBJ2-5,NA
CASSRSGQSSYEQYF,NA,TRBV6-5,TRBJ2-7,NA
CASSGLAGVVHGELFF,TRBD2,TRBV7-2,TRBJ2-2,NA
CASSMTGGLDYGYTF,TRBD1,TRBV5-1,TRBJ1-2,once
CASSEASGGHNEQYF,NA,TRBV6-1,TRBJ2-7,NA